The 5 T cell receptor beta chains listed next were all sequenced from one sample in a study of blood T cell repertoires in COVID-19. Clones were read by immunoSEQ multiplex PCR, and TCRdb kept only the in-frame ones, dropping some. The sample has roughly 29,000 clones; roughly 85% are singletons. The sample taken for sequencing was peripheral blood. The receptors originated from a human donor in a cohort sampled during active COVID-19.

The chain carries TRBV5-5 and TRBJ2-2; D not resolved. The V end lost 2 bases, the J end lost 4 bases, and 6 bases lay between the germline ends. Germline CDR1 and CDR2: SGHKS and YYEKEE (reference sequence). The CDR3 consists of 13 residues. The CDR3 protein is CASSFPSTGELFF. In nucleotides, the CDR3 is TGTGCCAGCAGCTTTCCGAGCACCGGGGAGCTGTTTTTT.

The chain combines TRBV4-1 with TRBJ2-7; no reliable D call. Per germline, CDR1 MGHRA and CDR2 YSYEKL. The CDR3 is 14 residues long. Trimming left V 0 bases short and J 6 bases short, with 12 bases between. CDR3 amino acids: CASSQDPQAGEQYF. The CDR3 DNA reads as TGCGCCAGCAGCCAAGATCCCCAGGCCGGCGAGCAGTACTTC.

Comments on this clone: One end of the junction does not line up with germline, which may come from a read error. This chain uses TRBV2 with TRBJ1-6; D ambiguous. This CDR3 is 13 amino acids long. CDR1 SNHLY and CDR2 FYNNEI come from the germline V gene. The CDR3 region is CASIEQSNSPLHF. CDR3 coding DNA: TGTGCCAGCATTGAACAGTCAAATTCACCCCTCCACTTT.

The genes are TRBV7-9 and TRBJ1-1; the D gene is possibly TRBD1 (6 bases). In germline, CDR1 is SEHNR, CDR2 FQNEAQ (reference sequence). Trimming removed 6 bases at V and 1 base at J, with 12 bases between. The CDR3 sequence is 14 residues long. CDR3 in DNA: TGTGCCAGCAGGGTACAGGGTCAGAACACTGAAGCTTTCTTT. This gives the protein CASRVQGQNTEAFF.

The chain employs TRBV12-3 or TRBV12-4 and TRBJ2-1; a weak D match, TRBD2 (6 bases). The V end was cut by 6 bases, the J end by 4 bases, with 7 bases between. CDR3 length: 12 residues. For the CDR3, the DNA is TGTGCCAGCAGACGGGAGTACAATGAGCAGTTCTTC. Translating gives CASRREYNEQFF.